The rows below give T cell receptor beta chains drawn from one sample of a study of cytomegalovirus exposure and HLA in healthy donors. Some clones are missing from TCRdb's copy, which holds only in-frame ones; the method was immunoSEQ multiplex PCR. The sample gives roughly 60,000 clones, 90% to 95% of which show up once; 1.3% is in the top ten. Sequenced input: PBMCs. These receptors were taken from a young woman in good health and CMV-seronegative. The CDR3 runs from the conserved cysteine through the conserved F or W. The D gene is left open where the match is weak. The size entry is marked missing in some rows and otherwise reads once, few, many or a size class.

j_gene: TRBJ1-1; abundance: few; d_gene: .; v_gene: TRBV11-2; CDR3nt: TGTGCCAGCAGCTTAGAGCCTGGGGCAAACACTGAAGCTTTCTTT; CDR3aa: CASSLEPGANTEAFF
j_gene: TRBJ2-7; abundance: .; d_gene: .; v_gene: TRBV28; CDR3nt: TGTGCCAGCAGTTCCCCTCAGGGACTGCAGTACGAGCAGTACTTC; CDR3aa: CASSSPQGLQYEQYF
j_gene: TRBJ1-1; abundance: .; d_gene: .; v_gene: TRBV11-1; CDR3nt: TGTGCCAGCAGCTACGGAGTGAACACTGAAGCTTTCTTT; CDR3aa: CASSYGVNTEAFF
j_gene: TRBJ1-2; abundance: .; d_gene: .; v_gene: TRBV27; CDR3nt: TGTGCCAGCGGTCAACAGGGCTCCAGCATAGGCTACACCTTC; CDR3aa: CASGQQGSSIGYTF
j_gene: TRBJ1-2; abundance: once; d_gene: .; v_gene: TRBV4-1; CDR3nt: TGCGCCAGCAGCCAAGAGCCCCAGGGGCCCAGTTCCAACTATGGCTACACCTTC; CDR3aa: CASSQEPQGPSSNYGYTF
j_gene: TRBJ2-3; abundance: .; d_gene: .; v_gene: TRBV21-1; CDR3nt: TGTGCCAGCAGCAATCGCGCAGGAGGGCACACAGATACGCAGTATTTT; CDR3aa: CASSNRAGGHTDTQYF
j_gene: TRBJ2-7; abundance: .; d_gene: TRBD1; v_gene: TRBV25-1; CDR3nt: TGTGCCAGCGGGACAGCCGATTCCTACGAGCAGTACTTC; CDR3aa: CASGTADSYEQYF
j_gene: TRBJ1-1; abundance: .; d_gene: TRBD1; v_gene: TRBV9; CDR3nt: TGTGCCAGCAGCGAACAGGGGGCGATCACTGAAGCTTTCTTT; CDR3aa: CASSEQGAITEAFF
j_gene: TRBJ1-5; abundance: .; d_gene: .; v_gene: TRBV10-2; CDR3nt: TGCGCCAGCAGTGGGAGTAGGAGCAATCAGCCCCAGCATTTT; CDR3aa: CASSGSRSNQPQHF
j_gene: TRBJ1-6; abundance: .; d_gene: TRBD1; v_gene: TRBV25-1; CDR3nt: TGTGCCAGCAGGGACAGGGCCCCTTCACCCCTCCACTTT; CDR3aa: CASRDRAPSPLHF
j_gene: TRBJ2-5; abundance: .; d_gene: TRBD2; v_gene: TRBV5-1; CDR3nt: TGCGCCAGCAGCTCTAGCGGGAGGCCCGAGACCCAGTACTTC; CDR3aa: CASSSSGRPETQYF
j_gene: TRBJ2-7; abundance: .; d_gene: TRBD2; v_gene: TRBV18; CDR3nt: TGTGCCAGCTCCCCCTCGGGCGGGAGGACGCTGGGGCAGTACTTC; CDR3aa: CASSPSGGRTLGQYF
j_gene: TRBJ1-1; abundance: .; d_gene: .; v_gene: TRBV6-1; CDR3nt: TGTGCCAGCAGTAGCCGGGACATGACTGAAGCTTTCTTT; CDR3aa: CASSSRDMTEAFF
j_gene: TRBJ1-4; abundance: .; d_gene: .; v_gene: TRBV6-5; CDR3nt: TGTGCCAGCAGTTATGGTGCGGCTGCAACTAATGAAAAACTGTTTTTT; CDR3aa: CASSYGAAATNEKLFF
j_gene: TRBJ2-2; abundance: .; d_gene: .; v_gene: TRBV7-8; CDR3nt: TGTGCCAGCAGCTTATTCCGGACAATTCCGAACACCGGGGAGCTGTTTTTT; CDR3aa: CASSLFRTIPNTGELFF
j_gene: TRBJ1-2; abundance: .; d_gene: .; v_gene: TRBV2; CDR3nt: TGTGCCAGCACCCCTCGCCGAGACAGCTCTAGTAGGAGTATCGGCTACACCTTC; CDR3aa: CASTPRRDSSSRSIGYTF
j_gene: TRBJ2-2; abundance: .; d_gene: TRBD1; v_gene: TRBV6-6; CDR3nt: TGTGCCAGCAGTTTCGGTGCAGGGGGCAGCACCGGGGAGCTGTTTTTT; CDR3aa: CASSFGAGGSTGELFF
j_gene: TRBJ2-5; abundance: .; d_gene: TRBD2; v_gene: TRBV7-2; CDR3nt: TGTGCCAGCAGCTTAATCTTGGGGGGGAGAAGGGAGACCCAGTACTTC; CDR3aa: CASSLILGGRRETQYF
j_gene: TRBJ2-3; abundance: .; d_gene: TRBD1; v_gene: TRBV28; CDR3nt: TGTGCCAGCAGCCGGGACAGGCTGACAGATACGCAGTATTTT; CDR3aa: CASSRDRLTDTQYF
j_gene: TRBJ1-1; abundance: .; d_gene: .; v_gene: TRBV27; CDR3nt: TGTGCCAGCAGTTTAGAGTTAACCAGGGACACTGAAGCTTTCTTT; CDR3aa: CASSLELTRDTEAFF
j_gene: TRBJ2-5; abundance: .; d_gene: .; v_gene: TRBV6-5; CDR3nt: TGTGCCAGCAAAGCCGGGGGAGTTCAAGAGACCCAGTACTTC; CDR3aa: CASKAGGVQETQYF
j_gene: TRBJ2-5; abundance: .; d_gene: .; v_gene: TRBV29-1; CDR3nt: TGCAGCGTTGGGGCGGGGGAGACCCAGTACTTC; CDR3aa: CSVGAGETQYF
j_gene: TRBJ2-1; abundance: .; d_gene: TRBD2; v_gene: TRBV6-1; CDR3nt: TGTGCCAGCAGTCATCTAGCGGACTCCTACAATGAGCAGTTCTTC; CDR3aa: CASSHLADSYNEQFF
j_gene: TRBJ2-5; abundance: .; d_gene: TRBD2; v_gene: TRBV5-1; CDR3nt: TGCGCCAGCAGCGGCGGATATAGCGGGACTTCCGAGACCCAGTACTTC; CDR3aa: CASSGGYSGTSETQYF
j_gene: TRBJ2-2; abundance: .; d_gene: .; v_gene: TRBV19; CDR3nt: TGTGCCAGTAGTATAGCCCCCAGCGGCACCGGGGAGCTGTTTTTT; CDR3aa: CASSIAPSGTGELFF
j_gene: TRBJ2-7; abundance: .; d_gene: TRBD1; v_gene: TRBV19; CDR3nt: TGTGCCACCACAAAAACCGGGACAGGACAGTACGAGCAGTACTTC; CDR3aa: CATTKTGTGQYEQYF
j_gene: TRBJ1-1; abundance: .; d_gene: .; v_gene: TRBV25-1; CDR3nt: TGTGCCAGCAGTCGTACGGAGTACACTGAAGCTTTCTTT; CDR3aa: CASSRTEYTEAFF
j_gene: TRBJ2-7; abundance: .; d_gene: .; v_gene: TRBV5-5; CDR3nt: TGTGCCAGCAGCTTGGCCATTGGTGCAGGGGGACTCTACGAGCAGTACTTC; CDR3aa: CASSLAIGAGGLYEQYF
j_gene: TRBJ2-2; abundance: .; d_gene: TRBD1; v_gene: TRBV4-1; CDR3nt: TGCGCCAGCAGCCAATTGGACAGGGTCGGGGAGCTGTTTTTT; CDR3aa: CASSQLDRVGELFF
j_gene: TRBJ2-2; abundance: .; d_gene: TRBD1; v_gene: TRBV7-8; CDR3nt: TGTGCCAGCAGCCACGGACAGGGATATGGCAAAAGGGCCGGGGAGCTGTTTTTT; CDR3aa: CASSHGQGYGKRAGELFF
j_gene: TRBJ1-6; abundance: .; d_gene: .; v_gene: TRBV10-3; CDR3nt: TGTGCCATCAGTGAAGGACTGGCCCTCCACTTT; CDR3aa: CAISEGLALHF
j_gene: TRBJ1-2; abundance: .; d_gene: TRBD1; v_gene: TRBV10-2; CDR3nt: TGCGCCAGCAGTGAGATGGACAGGGTGTATGGCTACACCTTC; CDR3aa: CASSEMDRVYGYTF
j_gene: TRBJ2-3; abundance: .; d_gene: .; v_gene: TRBV5-1; CDR3nt: TGCGCCAGCAGCTTAACGGGAGAAGGCACAGATACGCAGTATTTT; CDR3aa: CASSLTGEGTDTQYF
j_gene: TRBJ1-1; abundance: .; d_gene: TRBD1; v_gene: TRBV9; CDR3nt: TGTGCCAGCAGCTCCACAGGGGGCCGGGGCACTGAAGCTTTCTTT; CDR3aa: CASSSTGGRGTEAFF
j_gene: TRBJ1-1; abundance: .; d_gene: TRBD1; v_gene: TRBV28; CDR3nt: TGTGCCAGCATCGGTGAACGGACAGGGGTTATTAACGCTGAAGCTTTCTTT; CDR3aa: CASIGERTGVINAEAFF
j_gene: TRBJ1-4; abundance: .; d_gene: TRBD1; v_gene: TRBV6-5; CDR3nt: TGTGCCAGCAGTTACTCGGGACAGGGAATTGAAAAACTGTTTTTT; CDR3aa: CASSYSGQGIEKLFF
j_gene: TRBJ2-3; abundance: .; d_gene: TRBD2; v_gene: TRBV2; CDR3nt: TGTGCCAGCGGAACTTCAAAAGGTTCTAGCGGGGGCAATACAGATACGCAGTATTTT; CDR3aa: CASGTSKGSSGGNTDTQYF
j_gene: TRBJ2-7; abundance: .; d_gene: TRBD1; v_gene: TRBV4-3; CDR3nt: TGCGCCAGCAGCCATTCCCCGAGAGGGACAGGGAGCTACGAGCAGTACTTC; CDR3aa: CASSHSPRGTGSYEQYF
j_gene: TRBJ2-7; abundance: .; d_gene: .; v_gene: TRBV5-1; CDR3nt: TGCGCCAGCACCCAAGGACACCTGGCCTACGAGCAGTACTTC; CDR3aa: CASTQGHLAYEQYF
j_gene: TRBJ1-4; abundance: few; d_gene: .; v_gene: TRBV5-1; CDR3nt: TGCGCCAGCAGAGAGAATGAAAAACTGTTTTTT; CDR3aa: CASRENEKLFF
j_gene: TRBJ2-5; abundance: .; d_gene: TRBD2; v_gene: TRBV4-1; CDR3nt: TGCGCCAGCAGCGCCTTATGGGGGCGGGGGGGCTTTGGGACCCAGTACTTC; CDR3aa: CASSALWGRGGFGTQYF
j_gene: TRBJ2-7; abundance: .; d_gene: TRBD1; v_gene: TRBV25-1; CDR3nt: TGTGCCAGCAGTGGGGACAGGGGCTACAACGAGCAGTACTTC; CDR3aa: CASSGDRGYNEQYF
j_gene: TRBJ2-1; abundance: medium-sized; d_gene: .; v_gene: TRBV4-2; CDR3nt: TGTGCCAGCAGCCAAGGCTTTGAGGTCAATGAGCAGTTCTTC; CDR3aa: CASSQGFEVNEQFF
j_gene: TRBJ2-5; abundance: .; d_gene: TRBD1; v_gene: TRBV7-3; CDR3nt: TGTGCCAGCAGCCCTGGACAGGGTGGGCGGTTTGGAGAGACCCAGTACTTC; CDR3aa: CASSPGQGGRFGETQYF
j_gene: TRBJ2-7; abundance: .; d_gene: .; v_gene: TRBV4-2; CDR3nt: TGTGCCAGCAGCCAAGATAGGAGGGATGGGTACGAGCAGTACTTC; CDR3aa: CASSQDRRDGYEQYF
j_gene: TRBJ1-4; abundance: .; d_gene: .; v_gene: TRBV25-1; CDR3nt: TGTGCCAGCAGTGAATTCTGGGGAGATAATGAAAAACTGTTTTTT; CDR3aa: CASSEFWGDNEKLFF
j_gene: TRBJ1-5; abundance: .; d_gene: .; v_gene: TRBV7-3; CDR3nt: TGTGCCAGCAGCCCTCAGGGTTGGGCGAGCAATCAGCCCCAGCATTTT; CDR3aa: CASSPQGWASNQPQHF
j_gene: TRBJ1-2; abundance: .; d_gene: TRBD1; v_gene: TRBV6-6; CDR3nt: TGTGCCAGCAGTTACTCGCCCGGGGACAGACTAGATGGCTACACCTTC; CDR3aa: CASSYSPGDRLDGYTF
j_gene: TRBJ2-2; abundance: .; d_gene: TRBD1; v_gene: TRBV28; CDR3nt: TGTGCCAGCAGTTTCTGGACAGGGGACACCGGGGAGCTGTTTTTT; CDR3aa: CASSFWTGDTGELFF
j_gene: TRBJ1-1; abundance: .; d_gene: .; v_gene: TRBV10-2; CDR3nt: TGCGCCAGCAGCGGACAGATGAACACTGAAGCTTTCTTT; CDR3aa: CASSGQMNTEAFF
j_gene: TRBJ2-2; abundance: .; d_gene: .; v_gene: TRBV11-1; CDR3nt: TGTGCCAGCAGCCTGATCGGGGGGCGGACCGGGGAGCTGTTTTTT; CDR3aa: CASSLIGGRTGELFF
j_gene: TRBJ1-5; abundance: few; d_gene: .; v_gene: TRBV2; CDR3nt: TGTGCCAGCAGTGTCGAGGGAGACAATCAGCCCCAGCATTTT; CDR3aa: CASSVEGDNQPQHF
j_gene: TRBJ1-4; abundance: .; d_gene: .; v_gene: TRBV2; CDR3nt: TGTGCCAGCAGTGAGGCGGGACGGTTTAATGAAAAACTGTTTTTT; CDR3aa: CASSEAGRFNEKLFF
j_gene: TRBJ2-3; abundance: .; d_gene: TRBD2; v_gene: TRBV4-2; CDR3nt: TGTGCCAGCAGCCTTAGCGGGGGGGTGTCTGCAGATACGCAGTATTTT; CDR3aa: CASSLSGGVSADTQYF
j_gene: TRBJ1-5; abundance: .; d_gene: .; v_gene: TRBV5-1; CDR3nt: TGCGCCAGCAGCTTGGCGGGGGAGCAGCCCCAGCATTTT; CDR3aa: CASSLAGEQPQHF
j_gene: TRBJ2-5; abundance: .; d_gene: .; v_gene: TRBV11-2; CDR3nt: TGTGCCAGCAGCTTCACAGGAGGGGAGACCCAGTACTTC; CDR3aa: CASSFTGGETQYF
j_gene: TRBJ1-2; abundance: .; d_gene: .; v_gene: TRBV6-6; CDR3nt: TGTGCCAGCAGTTACCCGCAGGGGTTTAATGGCTACACCTTC; CDR3aa: CASSYPQGFNGYTF
j_gene: TRBJ2-2; abundance: .; d_gene: .; v_gene: TRBV7-9; CDR3nt: TGTGCCAGCAGTCCCTTGAACACCGGGGAGCTGTTTTTT; CDR3aa: CASSPLNTGELFF
j_gene: TRBJ1-2; abundance: once; d_gene: .; v_gene: TRBV19; CDR3nt: TGTGCCAGCTCCAAGGGGAGGAACTATGGCTACACCTTC; CDR3aa: CASSKGRNYGYTF
j_gene: TRBJ2-6; abundance: .; d_gene: .; v_gene: TRBV4-3; CDR3nt: TGCGCCAGCAGCCAAGACGCAGTCTCTGGGGCCAACGTCCTGACTTTC; CDR3aa: CASSQDAVSGANVLTF